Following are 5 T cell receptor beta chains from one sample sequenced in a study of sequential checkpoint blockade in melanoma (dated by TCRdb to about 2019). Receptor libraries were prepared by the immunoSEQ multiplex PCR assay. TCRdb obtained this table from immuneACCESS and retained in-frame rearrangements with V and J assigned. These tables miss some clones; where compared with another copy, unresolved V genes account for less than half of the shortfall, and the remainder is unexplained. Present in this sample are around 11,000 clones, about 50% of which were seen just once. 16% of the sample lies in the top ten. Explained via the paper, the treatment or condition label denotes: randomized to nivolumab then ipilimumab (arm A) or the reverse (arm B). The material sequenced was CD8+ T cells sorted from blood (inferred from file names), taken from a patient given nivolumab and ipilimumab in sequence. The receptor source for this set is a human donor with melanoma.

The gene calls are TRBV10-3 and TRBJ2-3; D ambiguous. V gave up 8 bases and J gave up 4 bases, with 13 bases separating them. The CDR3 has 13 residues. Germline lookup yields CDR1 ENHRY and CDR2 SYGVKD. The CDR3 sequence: CAISSVSADTQYF. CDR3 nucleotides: TGTGCCATCTCATCCGTGAGCGCAGATACGCAGTATTTT.

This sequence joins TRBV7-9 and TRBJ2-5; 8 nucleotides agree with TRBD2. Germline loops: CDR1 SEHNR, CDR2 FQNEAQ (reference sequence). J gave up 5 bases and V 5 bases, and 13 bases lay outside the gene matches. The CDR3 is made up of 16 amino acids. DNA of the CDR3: TGTGCCAGCAGCCCGACGGGGGGGGCTAACGTGGAGACCCAGTACTTC. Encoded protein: CASSPTGGANVETQYF.

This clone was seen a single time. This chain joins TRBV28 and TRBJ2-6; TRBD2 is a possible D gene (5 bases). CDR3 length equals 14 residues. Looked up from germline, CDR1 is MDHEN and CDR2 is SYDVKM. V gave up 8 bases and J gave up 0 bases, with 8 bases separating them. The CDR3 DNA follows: TGTGCCAGCCGCGGGTTCTCTGGGGCCAACGTCCTGACTTTC. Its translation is CASRGFSGANVLTF.

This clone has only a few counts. The CDR3 sequence is CSASVGGQTDTQYF. CDR3 nucleotide sequence: TGCAGCGCCTCCGTGGGGGGGCAAACAGATACGCAGTATTTT. The chain couples TRBV29-1 to TRBJ2-3; TRBD2 might be the D (7 bases). CDR1 and CDR2 from the germline V gene are SQVTM and ANQGSEA. V was trimmed by 7 bases and J by 3 bases, leaving 17 bases between them. The CDR3 length is 14 residues.

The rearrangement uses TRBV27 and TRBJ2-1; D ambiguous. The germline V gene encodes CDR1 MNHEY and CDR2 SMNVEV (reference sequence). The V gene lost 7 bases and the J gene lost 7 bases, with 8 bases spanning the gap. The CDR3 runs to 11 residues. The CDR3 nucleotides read TGTGCCAGCAATGCCGGTAATGAGCAGTTCTTC. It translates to CASNAGNEQFF.